The 17 T cell receptor beta chains given below trace back to one sample, sequenced in a study of cytomegalovirus exposure and HLA in healthy donors. This PCR relied on a set of 60 Vbeta primers and 13 Jbeta primers. Only in-frame clones appear in the TCRdb table, and some are missing; sequencing was by immunoSEQ multiplex PCR. The table has more than 100,000 clones, around three quarters seen once. Sequenced sample: PBMCs. These receptors were taken from a man aged 35-49 years in good health and CMV-seronegative.

The chain links TRBV25-1 to TRBJ1-6; a possible D gene is TRBD1 (6 bases). The germline V and J ends were trimmed by 5 bases and 7 bases, with 12 bases remaining between them. CDR1 and CDR2 from the germline V gene are MGHDK and SYGVNS. The CDR3 is 14 amino acids. The CDR3 protein is CASSNREGNSPLHF. CDR3 sequence (DNA): TGTGCCAGCAGTAACAGGGAGGGGAATTCACCCCTCCACTTT.

The rearrangement links TRBV7-3 to TRBJ2-5; TRBD1 is a possible D gene (5 bases). The CDR3 spans 13 residues. Germline-derived CDR1 and CDR2 are SGHTA and FQGTGA. The ends were cut back, 3 bases at V and 4 bases at J, with 9 bases in the middle. CDR3 coding DNA: TGTGCCAGCAGCTTCCAGGGTCGAGAGACCCAGTACTTC. It specifies CASSFQGRETQYF.

This clone has only a few counts. The genes are TRBV28 and TRBJ2-1, with D hard to call. There are 15 residues in the CDR3. Deletions cut 3 bases from V and 0 bases from J, with 9 bases between. CDR1 MDHEN and CDR2 SYDVKM come from the germline V gene. The CDR3 DNA reads as TGTGCCAGCAGTTTTTCCCCCAGCTCCTACAATGAGCAGTTCTTC. Its translation: CASSFSPSSYNEQFF.

The J gene is TRBJ2-7, the V gene TRBV7-2; 7 nucleotides line up with TRBD1. CDR3 length: 15 amino acids. Germline CDR1 reads SGHTA; CDR2 reads FQGNSA. Unmatched junction bases numbered 6, after V lost 1 base and J lost 3 bases. The CDR3 nucleotides read TGTGCCAGCAGCTTAGTTACGGGACAGAACTACGAGCAGTACTTC. This translates into CASSLVTGQNYEQYF.

V and J are TRBV28 and TRBJ2-6; no reliable D call. V lost 6 bases and J 2 bases, leaving 11 bases between the germline ends. The CDR3 contains 15 residues. CDR1 and CDR2 from the germline V gene are MDHEN and SYDVKM. The CDR3 loop reads CASSVGATGANVLTF. CDR3 nucleotides: TGTGCCAGCAGCGTCGGAGCAACTGGGGCCAACGTCCTGACTTTC.

The table lists this clone with a few counts. V gene TRBV10-3 combines with J gene TRBJ1-1; 9 nucleotides agree with TRBD1. Trimming cost V 5 bases and J 3 bases; bases outside gene matches: 4. CDR1 and CDR2 from the germline V gene are ENHRY and SYGVKD. The CDR3 covers 14 residues. The CDR3 DNA is TGTGCCATCAGTCTACAGGGGGCGGACACTGAAGCTTTCTTT. Its translation is CAISLQGADTEAFF.

J is TRBJ2-1 and V is TRBV4-1, with 9 nucleotides matching TRBD2. V lost 4 bases to trimming and J lost 1 base; unmatched junction nucleotides: 5. Germline CDR1 reads MGHRA; CDR2 reads YSYEKL. This CDR3 has 16 residues. The CDR3 region is CASSPAGGGSYNEQFF. The CDR3 DNA sequence: TGCGCCAGCAGCCCTGCGGGAGGGGGATCCTACAATGAGCAGTTCTTC.

This chain uses TRBV28 with TRBJ2-3; TRBD1 agrees at 7 bases. Germline lookup yields CDR1 MDHEN and CDR2 SYDVKM. J gave up 2 bases and V 4 bases, and 6 bases lay outside the gene matches. This CDR3 has 15 residues. CDR3 bases: TGTGCCAGCAGTTCTGCCGGGACAGACACAGATACGCAGTATTTT. Translation gives CASSSAGTDTDTQYF.

This clone was recorded a few times. The chain carries TRBV19 and TRBJ1-5, with D tentatively TRBD1 (6 bases). From germline, CDR1 is LNHDA and CDR2 SQIVND (reference sequence). CDR3 length equals 15 residues. V gave up 3 bases and J gave up 9 bases, with 18 bases separating them. This CDR3 reads CASSMGGGTTRPQHF. The CDR3 DNA reads TGTGCCAGTAGTATGGGGGGGGGCACGACGAGGCCCCAGCATTTT.

The CDR3 here is CASSPDAGPGQPQHF. The CDR3 bases are TGTGCCAGCTCACCCGACGCGGGTCCAGGCCAGCCCCAGCATTTT. The V and J genes are TRBV18 and TRBJ1-5, with D unclear. The V gene lost 3 bases and the J gene lost 7 bases, with 16 bases spanning the gap. Per the germline V gene, CDR1 is KGHSH and CDR2 is LQKENI. The CDR3 covers 15 residues. The full variable domain, with the rest looked up from reference TRBV18 and TRBJ1-5, is NAGVMQNPRHLVRRRGQEARLRCSPMKGHSHVYWYRQLPEEGLKFMVYLQKENIIDESGMPKERFSAEFPKEGPSILRIQQVVRGDSAAYFCASSPDAGPGQPQHFGDGTRLSIL.

The CDR3 coding sequence is TGTGCCGGCCTAGACAGGGGGCTCTACGAGCAGTACTTC. Its protein is CAGLDRGLYEQYF. The chain carries TRBV30 and TRBJ2-7, with 10 bases fitting TRBD1. V lost 8 bases to trimming and J lost 3 bases; unmatched junction nucleotides: 7. The length of the CDR3 is 13 residues. Germline lookup yields CDR1 GTSNPN and CDR2 SVGIG (reference sequence). The whole variable domain, remainder taken from reference TRBV30 and TRBJ2-7, is SQTIHQWPATLVQPVGSPLSLECTVEGTSNPNLYWYRQAAGRGLQLLFYSVGIGQISSEVPQNLSASRPQDRQFILSSKKLLLSDSGFYLCAGLDRGLYEQYFGPGTRLTVT.

The chain uses TRBV25-1 and TRBJ1-5; TRBD1 matches 7 bases. CDR1 MGHDK and CDR2 SYGVNS come from the germline V gene. Trimming at V came to 10 bases and at J to 0 bases, leaving 12 bases not matched to a gene. The CDR3 is made up of 16 amino acids. The CDR3 DNA is TGTGCCACTTCGTCCGGGACAGATTATAGCAATCAGCCCCAGCATTTT. This gives the protein CATSSGTDYSNQPQHF.

The chain employs TRBV5-6 and TRBJ2-7; 7 bases map to TRBD1. CDR1 is SGHDT, CDR2 YYEEEE, per germline. V gave up 3 bases and J gave up 6 bases; unmatched junction bases: 0. CDR3 size: 11 residues. CDR3 coding DNA: TGTGCCAGCAGCTCAGGGGGCGAGCAGTACTTC. This translates into CASSSGGEQYF.

The V gene is TRBV28, the J gene TRBJ2-7; weak D call: TRBD1 (6 bases). The CDR3 spans 12 residues. V lost 7 bases and J 7 bases, leaving 14 bases between the germline ends. CDR1 is MDHEN, CDR2 SYDVKM, per germline. The CDR3 sequence is CASTLPGQEQYF. Written as DNA, the CDR3 is TGTGCCAGCACCCTTCCCGGACAGGAGCAGTACTTC.

The gene calls are TRBV28 and TRBJ2-7; TRBD1 might be the D (5 bases). The CDR3 loop spans 14 amino acids. The V gene lost 3 bases and the J gene lost 2 bases, with 11 bases spanning the gap. Per the germline V gene, CDR1 is MDHEN and CDR2 is SYDVKM. CDR3 sequence: CASSLYMGPYEQYF. CDR3 nucleotide sequence: TGTGCCAGCAGTTTGTACATGGGGCCCTACGAGCAGTACTTC.

J is TRBJ2-7 and V is TRBV30; D is unresolved. The V gene's germline CDR1 is GTSNPN and CDR2 SVGIG (reference sequence). V lost 4 bases and J lost 2, with 15 bases in between. The CDR3 is made up of 14 amino acids. CDR3 residues: CAWTNAANPYEQYF. CDR3 sequence (DNA): TGTGCCTGGACTAACGCGGCAAATCCCTACGAGCAGTACTTC. Full variable domain (missing parts from reference TRBV30 and TRBJ2-7): SQTIHQWPATLVQPVGSPLSLECTVEGTSNPNLYWYRQAAGRGLQLLFYSVGIGQISSEVPQNLSASRPQDRQFILSSKKLLLSDSGFYLCAWTNAANPYEQYFGPGTRLTVT.

This clone came up once. V and J are TRBV7-2 and TRBJ1-3; D is possibly TRBD1 (6 bases). The CDR3 totals 14 residues. From germline, CDR1 is SGHTA and CDR2 FQGNSA. Trimming shortened V by 5 bases and J by 6 bases, and 14 bases separated the two germline ends. CDR3 region: CASSPRGSSNTIYF. The CDR3 DNA is TGTGCCAGCAGCCCCAGGGGATCGTCAAACACCATATATTTT.